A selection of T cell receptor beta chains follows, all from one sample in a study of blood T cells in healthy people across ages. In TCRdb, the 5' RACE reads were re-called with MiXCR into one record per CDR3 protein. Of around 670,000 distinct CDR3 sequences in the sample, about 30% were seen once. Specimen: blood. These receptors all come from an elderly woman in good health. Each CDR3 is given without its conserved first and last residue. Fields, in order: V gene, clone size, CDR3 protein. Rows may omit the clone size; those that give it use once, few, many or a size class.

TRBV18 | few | ASPLQNGEETQY
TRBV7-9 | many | ASSLEGQGGHEQY
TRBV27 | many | ASSLLAGEETQY
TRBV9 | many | ASSVGGGIYNEQF
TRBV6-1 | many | ASSERALGYGYT
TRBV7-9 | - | ASSLPGQGINEQY
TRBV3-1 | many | ASSQGGYGYT
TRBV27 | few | ASRNSGELF
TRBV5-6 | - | ASSLGRVQIETQY
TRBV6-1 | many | ASTLMPSGGAGNEQF
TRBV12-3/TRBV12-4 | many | ASSPRIIPLNTEAF
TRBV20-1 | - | SARDGLGVRASNQPQH
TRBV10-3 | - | AISGGTGLPDYEQY
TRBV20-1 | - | SALKWDTEAF
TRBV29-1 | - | SVGRGMNTEAF
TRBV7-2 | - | ASSLWFNQPQH
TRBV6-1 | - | ASSVTGTSGQETQY
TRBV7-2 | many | ASSRDILRSSYEQY
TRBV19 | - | ASSIGGVQRDGYT
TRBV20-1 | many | SALNTGGNQPQH
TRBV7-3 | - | ASSRPGTSKHEQF
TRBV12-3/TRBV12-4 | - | ASSSDRANTGELF
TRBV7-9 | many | ASSKVGEGGEQF
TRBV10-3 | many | AIRGGQIYEQY
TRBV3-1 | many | ASSQISSQRETQY
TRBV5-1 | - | ACGRQGVTYNEQF
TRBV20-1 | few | SASIGVEEKRF
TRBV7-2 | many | ASSPRGGLPYEQY
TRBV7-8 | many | ASSTPRSSYNEQF
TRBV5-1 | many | ASSLAAAMGSGYT
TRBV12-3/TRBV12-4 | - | ASSLASRTAEAF
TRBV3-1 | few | ASSPAGGANVLT
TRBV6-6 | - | AGRRQGNTEAF
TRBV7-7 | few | ASSLADRVETQY
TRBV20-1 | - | SARDWRPANRAYSYT
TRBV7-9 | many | ASSLVRFGGYEQY
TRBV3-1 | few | ASSLQGNEAF
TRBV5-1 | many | ASSNPTGVALTGELF
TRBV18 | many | ASSPAYGNIQY
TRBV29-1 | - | SVNRDGDEQY
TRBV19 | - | ASLPGPSGANVLT
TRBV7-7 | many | ASSFHERSDTQY